This TCR beta chain was sequenced for a study of blood T cells in healthy people across ages. Using a J-beta primer mix together with a sample-barcoded 5' primer, a second PCR was run for roughly 6 to 11 cycles. Each CDR3 protein gets one entry after TCRdb re-called the 5' RACE reads with MiXCR. Altogether about 570,000 distinct CDR3 sequences are present, 25% to 30% being singletons, with the ten largest covering 15% to 20%. Trimming took off 0 bases at V and 4 bases at J, with 15 bases between the two ends. This CDR3 region has 15 residues. Germline V gene sequence: CDR1 DFQATT, CDR2 SNEGSKA (reference sequence).

The chain carries TRBV20-1 and TRBJ1-1; D might be TRBD1 (5 bases). Sequencing was carried out using blood. This TCR derives from a woman aged 65 to 85 in good health. The CDR3 reads CSARDIRGRITEAFF. Written as DNA, the CDR3 is TGCAGTGCTAGAGATATTCGGGGACGTATCACTGAAGCTTTCTTT.